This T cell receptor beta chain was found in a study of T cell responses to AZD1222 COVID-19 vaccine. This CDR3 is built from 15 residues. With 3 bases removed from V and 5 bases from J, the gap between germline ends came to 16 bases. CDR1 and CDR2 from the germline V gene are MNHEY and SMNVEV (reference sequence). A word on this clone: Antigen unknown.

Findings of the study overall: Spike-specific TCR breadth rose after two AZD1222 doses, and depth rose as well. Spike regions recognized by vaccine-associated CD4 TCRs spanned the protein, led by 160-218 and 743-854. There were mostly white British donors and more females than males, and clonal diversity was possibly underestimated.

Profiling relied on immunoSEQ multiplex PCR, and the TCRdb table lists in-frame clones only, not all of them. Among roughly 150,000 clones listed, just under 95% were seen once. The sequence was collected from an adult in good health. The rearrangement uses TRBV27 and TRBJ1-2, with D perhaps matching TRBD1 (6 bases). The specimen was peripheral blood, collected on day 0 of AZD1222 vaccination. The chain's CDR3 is CASSFVGRGFYGYTF. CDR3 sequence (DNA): TGTGCCAGCAGTTTCGTCGGGAGGGGGTTTTATGGCTACACCTTC.